A selection of T cell receptor beta chains follows, all from one sample in a study of CXCR3-negative and CXCR3-positive naive CD8 T cells. TCRdb re-called the 5' RACE reads and shows each CDR3 protein once, DNA omitted. This sample lists 80,000 to 95,000 distinct CDR3 sequences; its ten largest clones have about 1.6%. The sequencing sample was made of naive CXCR3- CD8+ T cells from blood. The receptors shown here come from a human donor in good health. Some clones in this sample may be carry-over from other donors' samples. Each CDR3 is given with its conserved first and last residue.

J	V	CDR3
TRBJ2-7	TRBV27	CASSLSKGPDEQYF
TRBJ2-7	TRBV29-1	CSVENRTDYEQYF
TRBJ2-3	TRBV6-5	CASSSLLVDTQYF
TRBJ2-7	TRBV27	CASSWGTETYEQYF
TRBJ2-1	TRBV20-1	CSASGTGADEQFF
TRBJ2-1	TRBV29-1	CSVAGGTGGNEQFF
TRBJ2-7	TRBV10-2	CASSSGTPRHEQYF
TRBJ2-3	TRBV29-1	CSVEGLGSTDTQYF
TRBJ1-2	TRBV28	CASSSREEGYTF
TRBJ1-1	TRBV29-1	CSAREGDTEAFF
TRBJ2-3	TRBV7-2	CASSQGGFADTQYF
TRBJ2-5	TRBV30	CAWIPWLDTETQYF
TRBJ2-2	TRBV28	CASTPTSAAGELLF
TRBJ2-7	TRBV12-3/TRBV12-4	CASSPGVARGYEQYF
TRBJ2-3	TRBV29-1	CSVDPVGDTQYF
TRBJ2-1	TRBV12-3/TRBV12-4	CASIAGGRYNEQFF
TRBJ2-2	TRBV7-6	CASSFSLGLVNGELFF
TRBJ2-1	TRBV11-2	CASRSGLGYNEQFF
TRBJ2-7	TRBV5-1	CASSETGEQYF
TRBJ2-7	TRBV6-2/TRBV6-3	CASSYSDTYEQYF
TRBJ2-7	TRBV29-1	CSVTGADAYEQYF
TRBJ2-3	TRBV7-6	CASSPRDATDTQYF
TRBJ2-3	TRBV29-1	CSVEGGLRLTDTQYF
TRBJ1-1	TRBV29-1	CVFQGVGTEAFF
TRBJ2-7	TRBV20-1	CSAREWARGGADEQYF
TRBJ2-1	TRBV9	CASSPVLGQGAYEQFF
TRBJ2-7	TRBV19	CASSIFAGNYEQYF